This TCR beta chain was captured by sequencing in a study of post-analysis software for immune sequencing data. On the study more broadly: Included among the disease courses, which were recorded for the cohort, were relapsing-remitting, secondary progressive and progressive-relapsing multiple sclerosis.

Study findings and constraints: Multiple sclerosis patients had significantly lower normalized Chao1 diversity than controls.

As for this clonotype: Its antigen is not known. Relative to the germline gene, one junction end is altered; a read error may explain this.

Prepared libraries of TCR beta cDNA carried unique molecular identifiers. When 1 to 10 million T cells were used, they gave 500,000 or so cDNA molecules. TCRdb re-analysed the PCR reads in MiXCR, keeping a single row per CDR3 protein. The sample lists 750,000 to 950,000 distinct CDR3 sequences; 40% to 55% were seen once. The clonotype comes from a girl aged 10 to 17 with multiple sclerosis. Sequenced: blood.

CDR3 sequence (DNA): TGTGCCAGCAGGTCTAGGCTGACAGGGGGAGAGACAGATGCGCAGTATTTT. Translating it yields CASRSRLTGGETDAQYF. The chain recombines TRBV12-3 or TRBV12-4 with TRBJ2-3; TRBD1 matches 9 bases. The CDR3 totals 17 residues.